Below, 5 T cell receptor beta chains from the same sample are listed, as sequenced in a study of blood T cells in healthy people across ages. Combining a sample-barcoded 5' primer with a J-beta primer mix, a second PCR ran for roughly 7 to 11 cycles. Each CDR3 protein gets one entry after TCRdb re-called the 5' RACE reads with MiXCR. The sample gives about 1.5 million distinct CDR3 sequences, around two fifths of which show up once; 7.9% is in the top ten. The sequencing input was blood. These TCRs come from a woman aged 18-35 years in good health.

The chain employs TRBV20-1 and TRBJ1-2, with TRBD1 matching over 7 bases. V lost 3 bases to trimming and J lost 8 bases; unmatched junction nucleotides: 9. The CDR3 is 13 amino acids. Germline CDR1 reads DFQATT; CDR2 reads SNEGSKA (reference sequence). The CDR3 DNA sequence: TGCAGTGCTAGGCTCGACAGGGAAAGCGGCTACACCTTC. This codes for CSARLDRESGYTF.

The chain links TRBV5-1 to TRBJ2-7; no reliable D call. The CDR3 is 14 amino acids. The V gene's germline CDR1 is SGHRS and CDR2 YFSETQ. Trimming pared 2 bases from V and 0 bases from J, leaving 9 bases between. DNA of the CDR3: TGCGCCAGCAGCTTCCGACTGGGCTCCTACGAGCAGTACTTC. Encoded protein: CASSFRLGSYEQYF.

The chain is built from TRBV4-2 and TRBJ2-5; 10 nucleotides agree with TRBD2. CDR1 LGHNA and CDR2 YNFKEQ come from the germline V gene. The length of the CDR3 is 15 residues. J lost 9 bases, V lost 0 bases, and 7 bases had no gene match. The CDR3 DNA sequence: TGTGCCAGCAGCCAAGAGGAGCGGGAGGGTGAGGCCCAGTACTTC. Its protein product is CASSQEEREGEAQYF.

J is TRBJ1-2 and V is TRBV5-1; no reliable D call. Trimming cost V 4 bases and J 5 bases, with 18 bases left between them. This CDR3 has 15 amino acids. The germline CDR1 and CDR2 sequences are SGHRS and YFSETQ. This CDR3 is CASSLRPGDGYGYTF. Here the CDR3 DNA reads TGCGCCAGCAGCCTACGTCCCGGGGATGGATATGGCTACACCTTC.

The chain's CDR3 is CSATSGNFYEQFF. The CDR3 region has the DNA TGCAGTGCTACTAGCGGGAATTTCTACGAGCAGTTCTTC. V and J are TRBV20-1 and TRBJ2-1, with 9 bases lining up with TRBD2. Germline V gives CDR1 DFQATT, CDR2 SNEGSKA (reference sequence). The CDR3 covers 13 residues. Trimming removed 4 bases from V and 10 bases from J; junction bases left unmatched: 8.